What follows describes a single TCR beta chain. No antigen is known for it. This entry is derived from a study of cytomegalovirus exposure and HLA in healthy donors. The overall study: Early released data had 65 million to 100 million unique TCRs, all coming from HLA-typed donors. Findings and limits, study-wide: Productive status was seen about 87% or about 30% of the time for most TCR beta V segments in an earlier analysis. The study put some 160 TCR beta chains on its list as cytomegalovirus-associated. There were some public TCRs occurring in many donors, but most TCR sequences were rare.

Researchers ran the PCR with 60 Vbeta and 13 Jbeta primers. Data came from immunoSEQ multiplex PCR; TCRdb stores just in-frame clones and leaves some out. The profile covers some 130,000 clones, with 80% to 90% appearing a single time and under 7% taken by the ten largest. V was clipped by 2 bases and J by 8 bases, with 19 bases between them. CDR1 MNHEY and CDR2 SVGAGI come from the germline V gene. There are 15 residues in the CDR3. The receptor's source is a woman aged 40 to 50 in good health and CMV-seropositive. This chain uses TRBV6-5 with TRBJ2-7, with D possibly being TRBD1 (5 bases). Source material: PBMCs. CDR3 protein: CASSYDSAGKWKQYF. As DNA, the CDR3 is TGTGCCAGCAGTTACGATTCGGCAGGGAAATGGAAGCAGTACTTC.